Listed below are T cell receptor beta chains from one sample, sequenced in a study of blood T cell repertoires in COVID-19. Sequenced by immunoSEQ multiplex PCR; TCRdb stores in-frame clones only, minus some. This sample carries 200,000 to 300,000 clones, under 85% of them seen once, and the ten largest clones take 5.5%. Sequencing was done on a sample of peripheral blood. The receptors originated from a human donor in a cohort sampled during active COVID-19. Each CDR3 is given with its conserved first and last residue. The order of the fields is V gene, clone size, D gene, J gene, CDR3 protein, CDR3 DNA. The D gene is left open where the match is weak. Rows may omit the clone size; those that give it use once, few, many or a size class.

V: TRBV13; size: .; D: TRBD2; J: TRBJ2-3; CDR3: CASSPRGSGGYTQYF; DNA: TGTGCCAGCAGCCCGCGGGGTAGCGGGGGATATACGCAGTATTTT
V: TRBV12-5; size: .; D: .; J: TRBJ2-5; CDR3: CASGLGSGETQYF; DNA: TGTGCTAGTGGTTTGGGATCCGGGGAGACCCAGTACTTC
V: TRBV7-3; size: .; D: TRBD2; J: TRBJ2-3; CDR3: CASNQAGAAQDTQYF; DNA: TGTGCCAGCAACCAAGCGGGGGCCGCCCAAGATACGCAGTATTTT
V: TRBV12-5; size: .; D: .; J: TRBJ1-4; CDR3: CASGAGIVDEKLFF; DNA: TGTGCTAGCGGGGCGGGGATTGTCGATGAAAAACTGTTTTTT
V: TRBV5-1; size: few; D: .; J: TRBJ1-5; CDR3: CASSLAGAEQPQHF; DNA: TGCGCCAGCAGCTTGGCAGGGGCGGAACAGCCCCAGCATTTT
V: TRBV19; size: .; D: TRBD1; J: TRBJ2-5; CDR3: CASGQGPETQYF; DNA: TGTGCCAGCGGACAGGGACCGGAGACCCAGTACTTC
V: TRBV5-6; size: .; D: .; J: TRBJ2-7; CDR3: CASSLGPANEQYF; DNA: TGTGCCAGCAGCCTTGGGCCCGCGAACGAGCAGTACTTC
V: TRBV7-9; size: .; D: TRBD1; J: TRBJ2-2; CDR3: CASSPLGQRNTGELFF; DNA: TGTGCCAGCAGCCCGCTGGGACAGCGGAACACCGGGGAGCTGTTTTTT
V: TRBV2; size: .; D: TRBD1; J: TRBJ2-3; CDR3: CASSEGTGGADTQYF; DNA: TGTGCCAGCAGTGAGGGGACAGGGGGCGCCGATACGCAGTATTTT
V: TRBV2; size: .; D: TRBD1; J: TRBJ1-3; CDR3: CASTGTALSGNTIYF; DNA: TGTGCCAGCACGGGGACAGCTCTCTCTGGAAACACCATATATTTT
V: TRBV5-1; size: few; D: .; J: TRBJ1-1; CDR3: CASQRGGENTEAFF; DNA: TGCGCCAGTCAAAGGGGAGGGGAGAACACTGAAGCTTTCTTT
V: TRBV14; size: .; D: TRBD1; J: TRBJ2-4; CDR3: CASSQELGGVDKNIQYF; DNA: TGTGCCAGCAGCCAAGAGTTAGGGGGCGTTGATAAAAACATTCAGTACTTC
V: TRBV5-1; size: .; D: .; J: TRBJ1-2; CDR3: CASSLAGNNYGYTF; DNA: TGCGCCAGCAGCTTGGCTGGCAACAACTATGGCTACACCTTC
V: TRBV6-6; size: .; D: .; J: TRBJ2-5; CDR3: CASSYSGREAETQYF; DNA: TGTGCCAGCAGTTACTCCGGCAGGGAGGCGGAGACCCAGTACTTC
V: TRBV24-1; size: .; D: .; J: TRBJ2-5; CDR3: CATMGSAAETQYF; DNA: TGTGCCACCATGGGGAGTGCGGCGGAGACCCAGTACTTC
V: TRBV7-2; size: .; D: .; J: TRBJ1-3; CDR3: CASSPGRGNTIYF; DNA: TGTGCCAGCAGCCCAGGGCGGGGAAACACCATATATTTT
V: TRBV9; size: few; D: TRBD1; J: TRBJ1-2; CDR3: CASSGRGYGYTF; DNA: TGTGCCAGCAGCGGCAGGGGGTATGGCTACACCTTC
V: TRBV5-1; size: once; D: TRBD1; J: TRBJ1-6; CDR3: CASSLGQGNNSPLHF; DNA: TGCGCCAGCAGCTTGGGACAGGGTAATAATTCACCCCTCCACTTT
V: TRBV27; size: few; D: TRBD2; J: TRBJ2-7; CDR3: CASSLRGRAGEQYF; DNA: TGTGCCAGCAGTTTACGGGGGAGGGCCGGCGAGCAGTACTTC
V: TRBV28; size: .; D: .; J: TRBJ2-2; CDR3: CASNSLPNTGELFF; DNA: TGTGCCAGCAATTCGCTACCGAACACCGGGGAGCTGTTTTTT
V: TRBV15; size: .; D: .; J: TRBJ2-2; CDR3: CATSGREPGELFF; DNA: TGTGCCACCAGCGGCAGGGAACCCGGGGAGCTGTTTTTT
V: TRBV6-5; size: .; D: .; J: TRBJ1-1; CDR3: CASRRGNTEAFF; DNA: TGTGCCAGCAGAAGAGGGAACACTGAAGCTTTCTTT
V: TRBV7-9; size: .; D: TRBD2; J: TRBJ2-2; CDR3: CASSPPPGGPHTGELFF; DNA: TGTGCCAGCAGCCCCCCCCCGGGGGGTCCACACACCGGGGAGCTGTTTTTT
V: TRBV11-2; size: .; D: TRBD1; J: TRBJ2-7; CDR3: CASSPTGGQYEQYF; DNA: TGTGCCAGCAGCCCGACAGGGGGCCAGTACGAGCAGTACTTC
V: TRBV2; size: .; D: TRBD1; J: TRBJ1-2; CDR3: CANFWGQGANYGYTF; DNA: TGTGCCAATTTTTGGGGACAGGGGGCTAACTATGGCTACACCTTC
V: TRBV30; size: once; D: TRBD1; J: TRBJ2-5; CDR3: CAWSPGTGRPQETQYF; DNA: TGTGCCTGGAGTCCAGGGACAGGGAGGCCCCAAGAGACCCAGTACTTC
V: TRBV24-1; size: .; D: .; J: TRBJ2-2; CDR3: CATSGASLKTGELFF; DNA: TGTGCCACCTCAGGTGCCTCCTTGAAGACCGGGGAGCTGTTTTTT
V: TRBV3-1/TRBV3-2; size: .; D: TRBD1; J: TRBJ1-1; CDR3: CASRIGQGTTEAFF; DNA: TGTGCCAGCAGAATCGGACAGGGGACCACTGAAGCTTTCTTT
V: TRBV5-1; size: .; D: .; J: TRBJ2-2; CDR3: CATETSLGTGELFF; DNA: TGCGCCACAGAAACTAGCCTGGGCACCGGGGAGCTGTTTTTT
V: TRBV5-8; size: .; D: TRBD1; J: TRBJ1-4; CDR3: CASSSNMDREKLFF; DNA: TGTGCCAGCAGCTCGAACATGGACAGGGAAAAACTGTTTTTT
V: TRBV7-9; size: .; D: TRBD1; J: TRBJ2-5; CDR3: CASSIGQAAGLYF; DNA: TGTGCCAGCAGCATCGGACAGGCGGCGGGTTTGTACTTC
V: TRBV3-1/TRBV3-2; size: .; D: .; J: TRBJ1-6; CDR3: CASSQGQAYNSPLHF; DNA: TGTGCCAGCAGCCAAGGACAGGCCTATAATTCACCCCTCCACTTT
V: TRBV7-9; size: few; D: .; J: TRBJ2-1; CDR3: CASTPWGRGFNEQFF; DNA: TGTGCCAGTACCCCATGGGGGAGGGGGTTCAATGAGCAGTTCTTC
V: TRBV7-3; size: .; D: .; J: TRBJ2-2; CDR3: CASSPQGLGTGELFF; DNA: TGTGCCAGCAGCCCGCAGGGGCTTGGAACCGGGGAGCTGTTTTTT
V: TRBV18; size: .; D: TRBD1; J: TRBJ1-6; CDR3: CASSPQGQYNSPLHF; DNA: TGTGCCAGCTCACCACAGGGACAGTATAATTCACCCCTCCACTTT
V: TRBV7-2; size: .; D: TRBD1; J: TRBJ1-1; CDR3: CASSSWTGVNTEAFF; DNA: TGTGCCAGCAGCTCCTGGACAGGGGTAAACACTGAAGCTTTCTTT
V: TRBV7-2; size: .; D: TRBD1; J: TRBJ2-4; CDR3: CASSLGMTGSSKNIQYF; DNA: TGTGCCAGCAGCTTAGGAATGACAGGGTCATCCAAAAACATTCAGTACTTC
V: TRBV5-1; size: .; D: TRBD1; J: TRBJ2-5; CDR3: CASSLEQGDGTQYF; DNA: TGCGCCAGCAGCTTGGAACAGGGGGACGGGACCCAGTACTTC
V: TRBV7-9; size: .; D: .; J: TRBJ1-1; CDR3: CASSRGTSEAFF; DNA: TGTGCCAGCAGTAGGGGTACCTCTGAAGCTTTCTTT
V: TRBV19; size: once; D: TRBD1; J: TRBJ1-1; CDR3: CASSAPDRGYTEAFF; DNA: TGTGCCAGTAGTGCCCCCGACAGGGGTTACACTGAAGCTTTCTTT
V: TRBV6-7; size: .; D: .; J: TRBJ2-1; CDR3: CASSLLRSGPTYIQHEQFF; DNA: TGTGCCAGCAGTCTTCTCAGGAGCGGGCCAACCTACATCCAACATGAGCAGTTCTTC
V: TRBV7-3; size: .; D: TRBD2; J: TRBJ2-1; CDR3: CASSRSGGGGPSEQFF; DNA: TGTGCCAGCAGCCGCTCCGGCGGGGGGGGTCCTAGTGAGCAGTTCTTC
V: TRBV24-1; size: .; D: TRBD1; J: TRBJ2-5; CDR3: CATGSGDRGETQYF; DNA: TGTGCCACCGGAAGCGGGGACAGGGGGGAGACCCAGTACTTC
V: TRBV5-6; size: .; D: TRBD1; J: TRBJ1-5; CDR3: CASSRQGASVYSNQPQHF; DNA: TGTGCCAGCAGCCGACAGGGGGCGAGTGTGTATAGCAATCAGCCCCAGCATTTT
V: TRBV9; size: .; D: TRBD1; J: TRBJ2-6; CDR3: CASSVFDRAISGANVLTF; DNA: TGTGCCAGCAGCGTATTTGACAGGGCGATCTCTGGGGCCAACGTCCTGACTTTC
V: TRBV5-4; size: once; D: TRBD1; J: TRBJ1-6; CDR3: CASSTDRGRNNSPLHF; DNA: TGTGCCAGCAGCACGGACAGGGGCCGGAATAATTCACCCCTCCACTTT
V: TRBV6-6; size: .; D: .; J: TRBJ2-2; CDR3: CASSLLTATNTGSLFF; DNA: TGTGCCAGCAGCCTACTGACTGCCACGAACACCGGATCCTTGTTTTTT
V: TRBV7-2; size: .; D: .; J: TRBJ2-5; CDR3: CASSLMPGSQETQYF; DNA: TGTGCCAGCAGCCTCATGCCAGGGTCCCAAGAGACCCAGTACTTC
V: TRBV7-7; size: .; D: TRBD1; J: TRBJ1-6; CDR3: CASSHWTGYNSPLHF; DNA: TGTGCTAGCAGCCACTGGACAGGTTATAATTCACCCCTCCACTTT
V: TRBV5-6; size: few; D: .; J: TRBJ1-2; CDR3: CASSKQASNYGYTF; DNA: TGTGCCAGCAGCAAACAGGCTTCCAACTATGGCTACACCTTC
V: TRBV5-6; size: .; D: TRBD2; J: TRBJ2-1; CDR3: CASSWTGGSGPDNEQFF; DNA: TGTGCCAGCAGCTGGACTGGCGGGAGCGGGCCGGACAATGAGCAGTTCTTC